Below are 28 T cell receptor beta chains sequenced from a single sample in a study of CD4+ T cells in melanoma. Data came from immunoSEQ multiplex PCR; TCRdb stores just in-frame clones and leaves some out. The sample carries about 140,000 clones, 80% to 95% recorded once. These receptors were taken from a human donor with melanoma.

The rearrangement joins TRBV29-1 to TRBJ2-1, with TRBD2 matching 8 bases. The CDR3 is 14 amino acids. The germline gives CDR1 SQVTM, CDR2 ANQGSEA. After removal of 6 bases from V and 4 bases from J, the junction contained 8 bases not matched to a gene. This CDR3 reads CSVDTSGKYNEQFF. CDR3 sequence (DNA): TGCAGCGTCGATACTAGCGGCAAATACAATGAGCAGTTCTTC.

The V gene is TRBV4-1, the J gene TRBJ2-1, with 12 nucleotides matching TRBD2. This CDR3 is built from 19 residues. In germline, CDR1 is MGHRA, CDR2 YSYEKL. Trimming at V came to 1 base and at J to 1 base, leaving 8 bases not matched to a gene. CDR3 protein: CASSQGLAGGFFSYNEQFF. The CDR3, as DNA: TGCGCCAGCAGCCAAGGGCTAGCGGGGGGGTTCTTTTCCTACAATGAGCAGTTCTTC.

A remark on this clone: The junction and the germline gene differ at one end; a read error may be behind it. The V and J genes are TRBV9 and TRBJ1-2; D may be TRBD1 (6 bases). Germline CDR1 reads SGDLS; CDR2 reads YYNGEE. This CDR3 has 12 amino acids. DNA of the CDR3: TGTGCCAGCAGCCCCCCACTTCGACAGGCAGAGTTC. This encodes CASSPPLRQAEF.

This clone was observed once. V and J are TRBV20-1 and TRBJ1-5; a possible D gene is TRBD1 (5 bases). Trimming pared 3 bases from V and 8 bases from J, leaving 8 bases between. This CDR3 contains 11 residues. Germline V lookup: CDR1 DFQATT, CDR2 SNEGSKA (reference sequence). The DNA of the CDR3 is TGCAGTGCTAGCCAGGGAGAGCCCCAGCATTTT. Translation: CSASQGEPQHF.

This rearrangement joins TRBV5-1 to TRBJ2-5; no clear D. With 4 bases removed from V and 2 bases from J, the gap between germline ends came to 9 bases. Germline values: CDR1 SGHRS, CDR2 YFSETQ. This CDR3 spans 13 amino acids. In nucleotides, the CDR3 is TGCGCCAGCAGCCGGGCCATGCAAGAGACCCAGTACTTC. This codes for CASSRAMQETQYF.

The CDR3 reads CASRPGDSSSRIGYEQYF. As DNA, the CDR3 is TGTGCAAGTCGCCCAGGGGACAGTTCCTCCCGAATTGGGTACGAGCAGTACTTC. The genes are TRBV12-2 and TRBJ2-7; TRBD1, as called in the table, went unchecked against the DNA. TRBV12-2 is classified as a pseudogene. The CDR3 contains 18 residues.

This rearrangement joins TRBV30 to TRBJ1-6; D uncertain. This CDR3 region has 16 residues. With 3 bases removed from V and 0 bases from J, the gap between germline ends came to 12 bases. Germline CDR1 reads GTSNPN; CDR2 reads SVGIG (reference sequence). CDR3 region: CAWRDGKSSYNSPLHF. The DNA for the CDR3 is TGTGCCTGGAGGGACGGGAAGAGCTCCTATAATTCACCCCTCCACTTT.

The gene calls are TRBV9 and TRBJ2-5; no definite D call. The length of the CDR3 is 14 residues. Trimming left V 4 bases short and J 4 bases short, with 14 bases between. Germline loops: CDR1 SGDLS, CDR2 YYNGEE. The CDR3 is CASSPSQASETQYF. The CDR3 DNA sequence: TGTGCCAGCAGCCCAAGCCAGGCCTCAGAGACCCAGTACTTC. Full variable domain (rest looked up from reference TRBV9 and TRBJ2-5): DSGVTQTPKHLITATGQRVTLRCSPRSGDLSVYWYQQSLDQGLQFLIQYYNGEERAKGNILERFSAQQFPDLHSELNLSSLELGDSALYFCASSPSQASETQYFGPGTRLLVL.

CDR3 region: CASSPLGVSSGNTIYF. The CDR3, as DNA: TGTGCCAGCAGCCCCCTCGGCGTGAGCTCTGGAAACACCATATATTTT. The chain couples TRBV7-6 to TRBJ1-3; D gene ambiguous. Trimming took off 5 bases at V and 0 bases at J, with 14 bases between the two ends. Germline CDR1 and CDR2: SGHVS and FNYEAQ. The CDR3 runs 16 residues.

This clone was detected once. The rearrangement links TRBV5-1 to TRBJ1-2; TRBD1 matches 9 bases. After removal of 1 base from V and 7 bases from J, the junction contained 8 bases not matched to a gene. This CDR3 spans 15 amino acids. The germline gives CDR1 SGHRS, CDR2 YFSETQ. The DNA for the CDR3 is TGCGCCAGCAGCTTGCTCGGGGACAGGGACTCTGGCTACACCTTC. This encodes CASSLLGDRDSGYTF.

This sequence joins TRBV6-5 and TRBJ2-7, with 8 positions matching TRBD2. The CDR3 is made up of 14 amino acids. CDR1 and CDR2 (germline): MNHEY, SVGAGI. Trimming removed 6 bases from V and 2 bases from J; junction bases left unmatched: 6. This chain's CDR3 is CASRTGGGAYEQYF. The CDR3 DNA follows: TGTGCCAGCAGGACGGGGGGGGGTGCCTACGAGCAGTACTTC.

V is TRBV5-4 and J is TRBJ2-5, with 8 bases identical to TRBD2. Per germline, CDR1 SGHNT and CDR2 YYREEE (reference sequence). This CDR3 has 18 residues. V shed 4 bases, J shed 2 bases, and the junction held 16 bases outside the gene matches. CDR3 in DNA: TGTGCCAGCAGCCTAAACCCTTTAGCGGGGACCCGACAAGAGACCCAGTACTTC. Its protein product is CASSLNPLAGTRQETQYF.

V and J are TRBV19 and TRBJ1-2; tentatively, D is TRBD1 (6 bases). Germline V lookup: CDR1 LNHDA, CDR2 SQIVND (reference sequence). The V gene lost 4 bases and the J gene lost 7 bases, with 19 bases spanning the gap. The CDR3 contains 15 residues. The CDR3 spells CASSTSRGANRGYTF. The CDR3 nucleotides are TGTGCCAGTAGTACGTCAAGGGGGGCCAATCGTGGCTACACCTTC.

This chain connects TRBV7-9 to TRBJ1-2, with a possible D match to TRBD1 (5 bases). The CDR3 sequence is 16 residues long. Trimming left V 0 bases short and J 7 bases short, with 18 bases between. Germline lookup yields CDR1 SEHNR and CDR2 FQNEAQ (reference sequence). CDR3 in amino acids: CASSLASAGLSSGYTF. The CDR3 region has the DNA TGTGCCAGCAGCTTAGCGTCGGCAGGGTTAAGTTCTGGCTACACCTTC.

The chain recombines TRBV2 with TRBJ2-5; 7 positions match TRBD2. This CDR3 comprises 14 residues. Trimming at V came to 11 bases and at J to 5 bases, leaving 14 bases not matched to a gene. CDR1 and CDR2 (germline): SNHLY, FYNNEI. The CDR3 coding sequence is TGTGCCTCAGAAAGTCAGCTGCGGGGGGAGACCCAGTACTTC. Translated: CASESQLRGETQYF. The entire variable domain, with the rest obtained from reference TRBV2 and TRBJ2-5, is as follows: EPEVTQTPSHQVTQMGQEVILRCVPISNHLYFYWYRQILGQKVEFLVSFYNNEISEKSEIFDDQFSVERPDGSNFTLKIRSTKLEDSAMYFCASESQLRGETQYFGPGTRLLVL.

The chain recombines TRBV11-2 with TRBJ2-7; D possibly corresponds to TRBD1 (5 bases). Trimming shortened V by 3 bases and J by 2 bases, and 14 bases separated the two germline ends. The CDR3 is made up of 15 amino acids. CDR1 and CDR2 from the germline V gene are SGHAT and FQNNGV. CDR3 sequence (DNA): TGTGCCAGCAGCTTTTGGCAGGGTGGAACCTACGAGCAGTACTTC. It codes for CASSFWQGGTYEQYF.

The chain combines TRBV19 with TRBJ2-5, with 11 bases that match TRBD1. CDR3 length: 16 amino acids. J was trimmed by 4 bases and V by 3 bases; bases with no gene match: 7. Germline CDR1 is LNHDA and CDR2 is SQIVND (reference sequence). CDR3 amino acids: CASSIRPGQGVETQYF. In nucleotides, the CDR3 is TGTGCCAGTAGTATCCGTCCGGGACAGGGGGTAGAGACCCAGTACTTC.

The genes are TRBV19 and TRBJ2-5, with D maybe TRBD2 (5 bases). The CDR3 spans 12 residues. Between the trimmed V and J ends, which lost 3 bases and 5 bases, there was a span of 7 bases. Looked up from germline, CDR1 is LNHDA and CDR2 is SQIVND (reference sequence). CDR3 coding DNA: TGTGCCAGTAGTATGGGCGGGGAGACCCAGTACTTC. It specifies CASSMGGETQYF.

The V call is TRBV4-2, the J call TRBJ2-3, with D possibly being TRBD1 or TRBD2 (5 bases each). The germline V and J ends were trimmed by 5 bases and 1 base, with 16 bases remaining between them. Germline V gives CDR1 LGHNA, CDR2 YNFKEQ. This CDR3 contains 16 residues. The CDR3 reads CASSVSWGTGTDTQYF. CDR3 DNA: TGTGCCAGCAGCGTTTCCTGGGGGACCGGCACAGATACGCAGTATTTT.

The chain joins TRBV19 to TRBJ1-5, with TRBD1 as a possible D gene (6 bases). Germline values: CDR1 LNHDA, CDR2 SQIVND (reference sequence). V lost 6 bases, J lost 8 bases, and 17 bases lay in between. This CDR3 comprises 14 residues. The CDR3 DNA reads TGTGCCAGTAGCCCCCGGGGGACAAAGGAGCCCCAGCATTTT. Protein product: CASSPRGTKEPQHF.

V is TRBV6-4 and J is TRBJ1-1; D unresolved. Germline V CDR1 and CDR2: MRHNA, SNTAGT. The CDR3 runs 13 residues. With 5 bases removed from V and 1 base from J, the gap between germline ends came to 8 bases. The CDR3 loop is CASSFDSNTEAFF. CDR3 bases: TGTGCCAGCAGTTTCGACTCGAACACTGAAGCTTTCTTT.

The chain uses TRBV5-1 and TRBJ1-2; 12 bases fit TRBD1. This CDR3 is 15 amino acids long. Per the germline V gene, CDR1 is SGHRS and CDR2 is YFSETQ. V shed 0 bases and J 8 bases; nucleotides not matched to a gene: 5. CDR3 DNA sequence: TGCGCCAGCAGCTTGGGGGACAGGGGGCTGGAGGGCTACACCTTC. It codes for CASSLGDRGLEGYTF.

The rearrangement uses TRBV4-1 and TRBJ1-5; D possibly corresponds to TRBD1 (5 bases). CDR3 length: 13 residues. Trimming left V 4 bases short and J 3 bases short, with 7 bases between. Germline assignment: CDR1 MGHRA and CDR2 YSYEKL. CDR3 sequence reads: CASSPRDNQPQHF. As DNA, the CDR3 is TGCGCCAGCAGCCCCAGGGACAATCAGCCCCAGCATTTT.

This chain joins TRBV27 and TRBJ1-5, with D unclear. The V end lost 2 bases, the J end lost 5 bases, and 13 bases lay between the germline ends. Germline CDR1 MNHEY, CDR2 SMNVEV (reference sequence). CDR3 size: 15 residues. The CDR3, as DNA: TGTGCCAGCAGTTTAGATTCGCGGGTGTATCAGCCCCAGCATTTT. Its translation: CASSLDSRVYQPQHF.

The CDR3 loop reads CASSLVPDFNYGYTF. CDR3 DNA sequence: TGTGCCAGCAGCTTAGTCCCGGATTTTAACTATGGCTACACCTTC. V gene TRBV11-2 combines with J gene TRBJ1-2; D unclear. Trimming pared 1 base from V and 1 base from J, leaving 10 bases between. Germline CDR1 and CDR2: SGHAT and FQNNGV. This CDR3 is 15 amino acids long.

V usage is TRBV19 and J usage is TRBJ1-5; D remains unclear. CDR3 length equals 14 residues. Trimming left V 2 bases short and J 3 bases short, with 8 bases between. Germline V CDR1 and CDR2: LNHDA, SQIVND (reference sequence). CDR3 sequence reads: CASSIRRDNQPQHF. CDR3 nucleotide sequence: TGTGCCAGTAGTATACGGAGGGACAATCAGCCCCAGCATTTT.

V usage is TRBV30 and J usage is TRBJ1-6; 9 nucleotides line up with TRBD1. This CDR3 has 16 amino acids. Germline V gene sequence: CDR1 GTSNPN, CDR2 SVGIG (reference sequence). With V trimmed by 5 bases and J by 7 bases, 12 bases remained unmatched. Here the CDR3 reads CAWGPMDRGMNSPLHF. In DNA, the CDR3 is TGTGCCTGGGGTCCCATGGACAGGGGCATGAATTCACCCCTCCACTTT.

This clone has just one count. The identical CDR3 is also encoded by other nucleotide sequences in the sample. The gene calls are TRBV30 and TRBJ1-5; D not resolved. There are 14 residues in the CDR3. V dropped 0 bases and J dropped 2 bases, with 8 bases sitting between them. CDR1 GTSNPN and CDR2 SVGIG come from the germline V gene (reference sequence). The DNA for the CDR3 is TGTGCCTGGAGTGTAGGTTCAGGCAATCAGCCCCAGCATTTT. This sequence encodes CAWSVGSGNQPQHF.